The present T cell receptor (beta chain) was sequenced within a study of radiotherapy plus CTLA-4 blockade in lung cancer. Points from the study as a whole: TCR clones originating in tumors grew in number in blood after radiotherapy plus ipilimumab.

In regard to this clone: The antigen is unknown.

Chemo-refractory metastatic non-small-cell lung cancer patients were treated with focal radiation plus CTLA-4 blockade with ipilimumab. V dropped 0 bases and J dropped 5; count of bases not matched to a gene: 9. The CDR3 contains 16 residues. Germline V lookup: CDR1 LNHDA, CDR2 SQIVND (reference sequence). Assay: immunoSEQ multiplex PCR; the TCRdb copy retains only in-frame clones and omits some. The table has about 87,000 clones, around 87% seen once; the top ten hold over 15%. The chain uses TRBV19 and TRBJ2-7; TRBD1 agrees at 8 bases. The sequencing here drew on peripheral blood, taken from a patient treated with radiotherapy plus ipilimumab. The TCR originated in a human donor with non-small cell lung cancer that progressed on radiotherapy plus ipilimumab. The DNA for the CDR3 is TGTGCCAGTAGTATAGATCCGGGCTCCAGGGGGCACGAGCAGTACTTC. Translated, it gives CASSIDPGSRGHEQYF.